One sample yielded the 8 T cell receptor beta chains listed below, sequenced in a study of T cells in localized non-small cell lung cancer. Only in-frame clones appear in the TCRdb table, and some are missing; sequencing was by immunoSEQ multiplex PCR. The sample carries 48,000 or so clones, about nine tenths recorded once. The material sequenced was peripheral blood, taken before any cancer treatment. The receptors here all came from a male donor at least 60 years old with stage III squamous cell lung carcinoma.

J is TRBJ2-3 and V is TRBV5-1, with a tentative D call TRBD2 (6 bases). The ends were cut back, 5 bases at V and 9 bases at J, with 16 bases in the middle. This CDR3 has 13 residues. Per the germline V gene, CDR1 is SGHRS and CDR2 is YFSETQ. CDR3 loop: CASRRVDYRTQYF. The CDR3 coding sequence is TGCGCCAGCAGGCGGGTGGACTACAGGACGCAGTATTTT.

This clone was counted only a few times. This chain connects TRBV7-2 to TRBJ2-7; D may be TRBD1 or TRBD2 (5 bases each). The V and J ends lost 0 bases and 11 bases respectively, with 32 bases between them. The CDR3 loop spans 19 amino acids. CDR1 and CDR2 from the germline V gene are SGHTA and FQGNSA. The CDR3 bases are TGTGCCAGCAGCTTAGCGCTCCACCCACTTGAGCCGCCGGGGACGGTTGAGTACTTC. It encodes CASSLALHPLEPPGTVEYF.

The J gene is TRBJ2-1, the V gene TRBV29-1; 10 bases match TRBD2. Germline V gene data show CDR1 as SQVTM and CDR2 as ANQGSEA. The CDR3 consists of 15 residues. V was pared by 6 bases and J by 9 bases, with 14 bases of the junction left unmatched. DNA of the CDR3: TGCAGCGTCCCTCCCAGGAGCGGGAGGGCCGGTGAGCAGTTCTTC. The encoded protein is CSVPPRSGRAGEQFF.

The chain employs TRBV11-2 and TRBJ1-1, with D maybe TRBD1 (6 bases). Trimming removed 1 base at V and 7 bases at J, with 10 bases between. The CDR3 runs 13 residues. Germline V CDR1 and CDR2: SGHAT, FQNNGV. The CDR3 sequence: CASSLGQGREAFF. CDR3 bases: TGTGCCAGCAGCTTAGGTCAGGGGCGTGAAGCTTTCTTT.

The V call is TRBV6-1, the J call TRBJ2-1; TRBD1 aligns across 7 bases. This CDR3 contains 15 residues. The V gene end was trimmed by 0 bases and the J gene end by 3 bases; junction bases not matched to a gene: 2. From germline, CDR1 is MNHNS and CDR2 SASEGT. CDR3 nucleotides: TGTGCCAGCAGTGAAGCAGGGGGCAACTACAATGAGCAGTTCTTC. Its protein is CASSEAGGNYNEQFF.

This chain uses TRBV9 with TRBJ2-7; the match to TRBD1 covers 10 bases. V was pared by 3 bases and J by 6 bases, with 6 bases of the junction left unmatched. This CDR3 comprises 14 residues. Germline assignment: CDR1 SGDLS and CDR2 YYNGEE. CDR3 protein: CASSALRDRGEQYF. The CDR3 nucleotides are TGTGCCAGCAGCGCACTTCGGGACAGGGGCGAGCAGTACTTC. Full variable domain (outside the CDR3, taken from reference TRBV9 and TRBJ2-7): DSGVTQTPKHLITATGQRVTLRCSPRSGDLSVYWYQQSLDQGLQFLIQYYNGEERAKGNILERFSAQQFPDLHSELNLSSLELGDSALYFCASSALRDRGEQYFGPGTRLTVT.

The CDR3 nucleotides read TGTGCCAGTAGGCAGGAGCCCTCTGGAAACACCATATATTTT. Translated: CASRQEPSGNTIYF. The V call is TRBV19, the J call TRBJ1-3; D remains unclear. V was shortened by 6 bases and J by 0 bases, with 9 bases between the two germline ends. There are 14 residues in the CDR3. Looked up from germline, CDR1 is LNHDA and CDR2 is SQIVND (reference sequence).

The chain employs TRBV27 and TRBJ2-7; perhaps TRBD1 as D (6 bases). The CDR3 consists of 15 residues. Germline V gene data show CDR1 as MNHEY and CDR2 as SMNVEV (reference sequence). V lost 6 bases, J lost 3 bases, and 18 bases lay in between. Written as DNA, the CDR3 is TGTGCCAGCAGATCGGACAGATCCCCCAACTACGAGCAGTACTTC. Encoded protein: CASRSDRSPNYEQYF.